The 18 T cell receptor beta chains reported below all come from one sample, sequenced in a study of cytomegalovirus exposure and HLA in healthy donors. 60 Vbeta and 13 Jbeta primers were used in PCR. This table comes from immunoSEQ multiplex PCR, and its TCRdb copy is limited to in-frame clones, with some not included. Here the sample spans around 200,000 clones, 80% to 90% being singletons. Specimen: PBMCs. These receptors all come from a woman in her twenties or thirties in good health and CMV-seronegative.

This chain uses TRBV6-6 with TRBJ2-2, with TRBD2 matching 10 bases. CDR1 is MNHNY and CDR2 is SVGAGI in the germline V gene (reference sequence). This CDR3 has 15 amino acids. The trim removed 5 bases at V and 7 bases at J, leaving 7 bases unmatched. CDR3 sequence reads: CASSQSGGAGGELFF. CDR3 sequence (DNA): TGTGCCAGCAGTCAAAGCGGGGGGGCCGGCGGGGAGCTGTTTTTT.

The chain combines TRBV29-1 with TRBJ1-2; 8 bases map to TRBD1. CDR3 size: 12 residues. V lost 3 bases to trimming and J lost 4 bases; unmatched junction nucleotides: 1. Germline values: CDR1 SQVTM, CDR2 ANQGSEA. The CDR3 here is CSVETGVYGYTF. As DNA, the CDR3 is TGCAGCGTTGAGACAGGGGTCTATGGCTACACCTTC. The full variable domain, completed using reference TRBV29-1 and TRBJ1-2, is SAVISQKPSRDICQRGTSLTIQCQVDSQVTMMFWYRQQPGQSLTLIATANQGSEATYESGFVIDKFPISRPNLTFSTLTVSNMSPEDSSIYLCSVETGVYGYTFGSGTRLTVV.

CDR3: CASSAGQGPAYEQYF. In DNA, the CDR3 is TGTGCCAGCAGTGCCGGACAGGGTCCTGCTTACGAGCAGTACTTC. The chain carries TRBV6-1 and TRBJ2-7, with 8 positions matching TRBD1. V was pared by 4 bases and J by 4 bases, with 9 bases of the junction left unmatched. Germline values: CDR1 MNHNS, CDR2 SASEGT. CDR3 length: 15 amino acids.

The sample holds a few counts of this clone. The chain recombines TRBV6-5 with TRBJ2-3, with 8 bases aligning to TRBD2. Germline V gives CDR1 MNHEY, CDR2 SVGAGI. The V and J ends lost 6 bases and 2 bases, in that order; junction bases with no gene match: 4. CDR3 size: 14 residues. CDR3 nucleotides: TGTGCCAGCAGGCCCGGACTAGCCACAGATACGCAGTATTTT. Translation: CASRPGLATDTQYF.

The gene calls are TRBV29-1 and TRBJ2-1; D is unclear. Between the trimmed V and J ends, which lost 6 bases and 6 bases, there was a span of 6 bases. The CDR3 is 10 amino acids. The germline V gene encodes CDR1 SQVTM and CDR2 ANQGSEA. CDR3: CSVAINEQFF. CDR3 coding DNA: TGCAGCGTCGCTATCAATGAGCAGTTCTTC.

The chain joins TRBV2 to TRBJ2-4; TRBD1 aligns across 8 bases. CDR3 length: 16 residues. Germline CDR1 is SNHLY and CDR2 is FYNNEI. The V and J ends lost 8 bases and 8 bases, in that order; junction bases with no gene match: 17. This CDR3 reads CASRTGRGLGRDIQYF. The CDR3 DNA reads TGTGCCAGCCGGACAGGGAGAGGTTTGGGGCGGGACATTCAGTACTTC.

This clone occurred once. The chain is built from TRBV5-1 and TRBJ1-1; 7 positions match TRBD1. This CDR3 has 14 residues. CDR1 and CDR2 (germline): SGHRS, YFSETQ. V shed 2 bases, J shed 4 bases, and the junction held 5 bases outside the gene matches. The CDR3 sequence is CASSLQGQGTEAFF. The CDR3 DNA reads TGCGCCAGCAGCTTACAGGGGCAGGGCACTGAAGCTTTCTTT.

The chain carries TRBV6-5 and TRBJ1-2, with unresolved D. This CDR3 has 13 residues. V lost 5 bases and J lost 3, with 10 bases in between. CDR1 is MNHEY, CDR2 SVGAGI, per germline. The CDR3: CASSPVADYGYTF. DNA for the CDR3: TGTGCCAGCAGTCCCGTCGCGGACTATGGCTACACCTTC.

This rearrangement joins TRBV28 to TRBJ1-2; weak D call: TRBD1 (5 bases). The CDR3 consists of 14 residues. Trimming shortened V by 5 bases and J by 1 base, and 11 bases separated the two germline ends. Germline assignment: CDR1 MDHEN and CDR2 SYDVKM. The CDR3 DNA reads TGTGCCAGCAGTCCCCACAGGAGTAACTATGGCTACACCTTC. It encodes CASSPHRSNYGYTF.

The chain links TRBV4-2 to TRBJ2-3; D is unclear. The length of the CDR3 is 15 residues. Germline-derived CDR1 and CDR2 are LGHNA and YNFKEQ. V was cut by 0 bases and J by 1 base, with 8 bases left in between. The CDR3 DNA is TGTGCCAGCAGCCAAGATCCTCGGGGCACAGATACGCAGTATTTT. The encoded protein is CASSQDPRGTDTQYF.

As concerns this clone: The same CDR3 arises from other DNA sequences in this sample as well. CDR3 nucleotide sequence: TGCAGCGTTGTGTACTGGACCGGGGAGCTGTTTTTT. Its protein product is CSVVYWTGELFF. The chain has TRBV29-1 and TRBJ2-2; D is ambiguous. Germline values: CDR1 SQVTM, CDR2 ANQGSEA. The CDR3 sequence is 12 residues long. V was trimmed by 4 bases and J by 5 bases, leaving 8 bases between them.

The genes are TRBV7-8 and TRBJ2-2; D is uncertain. This CDR3 contains 13 residues. V gave up 5 bases and J gave up 5 bases, with 9 bases separating them. From germline, CDR1 is SGHVS and CDR2 FQNEAQ. CDR3 loop: CASSPPRTGELFF. As DNA, the CDR3 is TGTGCCAGCAGCCCCCCTAGAACCGGGGAGCTGTTTTTT.

The chain uses TRBV7-9 and TRBJ1-1; 8 bases are shared with TRBD1. The junction had 3 bases not matched to a gene; V was cut back by 2 bases and J by 7 bases. The germline CDR1 and CDR2 sequences are SEHNR and FQNEAQ (reference sequence). The CDR3 is made up of 13 amino acids. CDR3 coding DNA: TGTGCCAGCAGCTTACCAGGGGGCCATGAAGCTTTCTTT. Translation gives CASSLPGGHEAFF.

This clone was detected a few times. The chain couples TRBV28 to TRBJ2-5, with D possibly matching TRBD2 (6 bases). CDR1 is MDHEN, CDR2 SYDVKM, per germline. Trimming took 7 bases from V and 5 from J, leaving 17 bases between them. The CDR3 is made up of 14 amino acids. This CDR3 reads CASTPVGGGETQYF. As DNA, the CDR3 is TGTGCCAGCACGCCGGTGGGGGGAGGCGAGACCCAGTACTTC.

This chain uses TRBV6-5 with TRBJ2-1; 11 nucleotides align to TRBD2. V lost 4 bases and J lost 4; bases outside the gene matches: 0. The CDR3 extends over 14 amino acids. Germline V gives CDR1 MNHEY, CDR2 SVGAGI. CDR3 bases: TGTGCCAGCAGTTCTAGCGGGGGGTACAATGAGCAGTTCTTC. It specifies CASSSSGGYNEQFF.

This rearrangement joins TRBV11-2 to TRBJ2-5; D is perhaps TRBD1 (6 bases). Trimming pared 4 bases from V and 3 bases from J, leaving 9 bases between. This CDR3 has 13 residues. Germline assignment: CDR1 SGHAT and CDR2 FQNNGV. The CDR3 loop reads CASSWGREETQYF. CDR3 in DNA: TGTGCCAGCAGCTGGGGGCGGGAAGAGACCCAGTACTTC. Drawing the rest from reference TRBV11-2 and TRBJ2-5, the complete variable domain is EAGVAQSPRYKIIEKRQSVAFWCNPISGHATLYWYQQILGQGPKLLIQFQNNGVVDDSQLPKDRFSAERLKGVDSTLKIQPAKLEDSAVYLCASSWGREETQYFGPGTRLLVL.

CDR3 sequence: CASSISQGLYEQYF. The DNA for the CDR3 is TGTGCCAGTAGTATCTCCCAGGGTCTGTACGAGCAGTACTTC. This chain links TRBV19 with TRBJ2-7; weak D call: TRBD1 (5 bases). V was trimmed by 3 bases and J by 4 bases, leaving 13 bases between them. Germline V CDR1 and CDR2: LNHDA, SQIVND (reference sequence). This CDR3 has 14 residues. Full variable domain (remainder filled in from reference TRBV19 and TRBJ2-7): DGGITQSPKYLFRKEGQNVTLSCEQNLNHDAMYWYRQDPGQGLRLIYYSQIVNDFQKGDIAEGYSVSREKKESFPLTVTSAQKNPTAFYLCASSISQGLYEQYFGPGTRLTVT.

Concerning this clone: Mismatch with germline at one junction end may stem from a read error. The chain has TRBV10-3 and TRBJ2-3, with TRBD1 identical over 8 bases. This CDR3 is built from 14 residues. The V gene's germline CDR1 is ENHRY and CDR2 SYGVKD. The DNA for the CDR3 is TGTGCCAGCCGTGGGACAGGAGGAACAGGTACGCAGTATTTT. It encodes CASRGTGGTGTQYF.